This T cell receptor (beta chain) originates from a study of molecular identifiers for immune sequencing clone quantification. Notes on this clonotype: Antigen unknown.

TCRdb re-called the PCR reads with MiXCR, one entry per CDR3 protein. The sample records around 300,000 distinct CDR3 sequences, over 20% being singletons. Study observations and caveats: Detectable among roughly 920,000 naive cells, according to reports, was Jurkat TCR RNA spiked in from one cell.

Germline CDR1 reads LGHNA; CDR2 reads YSLEER. V lost 0 bases and J 6 bases, leaving 26 bases between the germline ends. The CDR3 covers 19 residues. The chain is built from TRBV4-3 and TRBJ1-1, with D perhaps TRBD1 (5 bases). Sequenced sample: naive CD8+ T cells from blood, with Jurkat cell RNA spiked in. Stated subset: FACS-sorted CD8+CD4-CCR7+CD45RA+ naive T cells. This TCR was sampled from a human donor in good health. Some libraries in this study had Jurkat cell RNA spiked in. Written as DNA, the CDR3 is TGCGCCAGCAGCCAAGATTTAGGCATTCCTCTCGGGGACCCATCTGAAGCTTTCTTT. Translated: CASSQDLGIPLGDPSEAFF.